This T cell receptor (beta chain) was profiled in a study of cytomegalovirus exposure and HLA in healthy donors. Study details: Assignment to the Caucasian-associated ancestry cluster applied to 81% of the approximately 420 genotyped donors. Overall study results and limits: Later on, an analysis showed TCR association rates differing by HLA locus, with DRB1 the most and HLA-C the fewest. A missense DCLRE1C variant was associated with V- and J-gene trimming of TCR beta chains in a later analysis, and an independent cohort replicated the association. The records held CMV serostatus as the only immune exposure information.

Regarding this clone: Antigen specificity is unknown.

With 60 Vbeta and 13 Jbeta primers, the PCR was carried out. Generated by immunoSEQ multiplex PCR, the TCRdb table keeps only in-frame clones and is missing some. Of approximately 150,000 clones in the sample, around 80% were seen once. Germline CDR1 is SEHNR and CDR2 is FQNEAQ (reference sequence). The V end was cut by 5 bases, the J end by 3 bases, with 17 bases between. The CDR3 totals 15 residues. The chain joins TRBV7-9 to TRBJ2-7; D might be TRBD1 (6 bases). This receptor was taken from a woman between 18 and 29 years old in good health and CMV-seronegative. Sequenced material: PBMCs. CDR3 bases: TGTGCCAGCAGCATTATGGGGCAGGGGAACTACGAGCAGTACTTC. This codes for CASSIMGQGNYEQYF.